The 9 T cell receptor beta chains below all came from one sample that was sequenced in a study of CD8 T cells in ankylosing spondylitis. Via MiXCR, TCRdb re-called the 5' RACE reads, giving one row per CDR3 protein. Of more than 100,000 distinct CDR3 sequences in the sample, over 10% were seen once. The sequenced sample consisted of blood, either unsorted or a sorted T cell fraction (not recorded which). Receptor source: a female donor with ankylosing spondylitis or in good health (not recorded which).

The sample holds many counts of this clonotype. The chain is built from TRBV2 and TRBJ1-4, with D perhaps matching TRBD1 (5 bases). Per germline, CDR1 SNHLY and CDR2 FYNNEI. The CDR3 runs to 12 residues. V was clipped by 8 bases and J by 2 bases, with 6 bases between them. CDR3 coding DNA: TGTGCCAGCTACAGGACTAATGAAAAACTGTTTTTT. Protein: CASYRTNEKLFF.

In its sample, this clonotype was seen many times. This rearrangement joins TRBV12-3 or TRBV12-4 to TRBJ2-3; maybe TRBD2 (6 bases). CDR3 length: 15 amino acids. Deletions cut 8 bases from V and 4 bases from J, with 19 bases between. The CDR3 bases are TGTGCCAGCTTCCTTTCCGGGGGAGCGGCAGATACGCAGTATTTT. Translated, it gives CASFLSGGAADTQYF.

The rearrangement uses TRBV6-5 and TRBJ2-1, with D possibly matching TRBD2 (5 bases). This CDR3 contains 17 residues. The V end lost 2 bases, the J end lost 3 bases, and 17 bases lay between the germline ends. CDR1 and CDR2 from the germline V gene are MNHEY and SVGAGI. The CDR3 DNA sequence: TGTGCCAGCAGTTACATGGGATTCAGCGGAGACTACAATGAGCAGTTCTTC. Encoded protein: CASSYMGFSGDYNEQFF.

The chain employs TRBV11-2 and TRBJ1-5; no firm D call. The length of the CDR3 is 14 residues. The V end was cut by 5 bases, the J end by 7 bases, with 15 bases between. Germline values: CDR1 SGHAT, CDR2 FQNNGV. For the CDR3, the DNA is TGTGCCAGCAGCCAAAGCTGGGCTGGACAGCCCCAGCATTTT. Its protein is CASSQSWAGQPQHF.

The table lists this clonotype with a few counts. This chain connects TRBV29-1 to TRBJ1-1; 9 bases line up with TRBD1. The trim removed 4 bases at V and 11 bases at J, leaving 20 bases unmatched. CDR1 SQVTM and CDR2 ANQGSEA come from the germline V gene. The CDR3 consists of 16 residues. CDR3 protein: CSVVVAATGGLMKAFF. The CDR3 DNA sequence: TGCAGCGTTGTAGTAGCAGCGACAGGGGGACTAATGAAGGCTTTCTTT.

At least ten counts were recorded for this clonotype. The chain combines TRBV12-3 or TRBV12-4 with TRBJ2-3; 8 bases line up with TRBD1. The junction had 8 bases not matched to a gene; V was cut back by 4 bases and J by 2 bases. CDR3 length equals 16 residues. The CDR3 reads CASSSHQGAYTDTQYF. The DNA for the CDR3 is TGTGCCAGCAGTTCGCATCAGGGGGCGTACACAGATACGCAGTATTTT.

As for this clonotype: A much larger clone lies one base from this, so it may be a read error. CDR3 bases: TGCGCCAGCAGCTTGACTGAGAACACCGGGGAGCTGTTTTTT. Translating it yields CASSLTENTGELFF. The rearrangement uses TRBV5-1 and TRBJ2-2; D gene ambiguous. Germline V lookup: CDR1 SGHRS, CDR2 YFSETQ. V dropped 1 base and J dropped 1 base, with 5 bases sitting between them. CDR3 length: 14 amino acids.

This clonotype was detected only a few times. The gene calls are TRBV20-1 and TRBJ2-1, with 8 bases lining up with TRBD2. Germline lookup yields CDR1 DFQATT and CDR2 SNEGSKA (reference sequence). This CDR3 has 14 amino acids. Losses at the gene ends were 2 bases for V and 3 bases for J; bases not matched to a gene: 3. The CDR3 coding sequence is TGCAGTGCTAGACTAGCGGGCCTCTACAATGAGCAGTTCTTC. It encodes CSARLAGLYNEQFF.

This clonotype came up a few times. This sequence joins TRBV2 and TRBJ2-1, with 12 nucleotides matching TRBD2. The CDR3 loop spans 15 amino acids. The germline CDR1 and CDR2 sequences are SNHLY and FYNNEI. The V gene end was trimmed by 5 bases and the J gene end by 7 bases; junction bases not matched to a gene: 6. The CDR3 region is CASSSSGGARNEQFF. CDR3 DNA: TGTGCCAGCAGTTCTAGCGGGGGGGCCAGAAATGAGCAGTTCTTC.